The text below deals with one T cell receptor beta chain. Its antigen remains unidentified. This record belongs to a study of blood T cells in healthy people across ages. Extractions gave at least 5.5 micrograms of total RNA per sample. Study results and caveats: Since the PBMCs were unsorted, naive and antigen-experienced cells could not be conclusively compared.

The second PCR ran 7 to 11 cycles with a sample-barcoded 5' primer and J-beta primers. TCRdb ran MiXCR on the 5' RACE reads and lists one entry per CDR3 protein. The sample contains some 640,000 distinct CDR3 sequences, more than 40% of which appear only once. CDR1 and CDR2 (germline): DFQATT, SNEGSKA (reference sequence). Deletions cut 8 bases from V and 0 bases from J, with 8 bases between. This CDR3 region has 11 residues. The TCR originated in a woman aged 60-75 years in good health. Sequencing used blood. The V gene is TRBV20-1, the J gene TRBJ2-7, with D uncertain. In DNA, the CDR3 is TGCAGTCTAGGCAGCTCCTACGAGCAGTACTTC. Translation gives CSLGSSYEQYF.